What follows are 19 T cell receptor beta chains derived from one specimen sequenced in a study of T cell repertoires in cytomegalovirus infection (dated by TCRdb to between 2018 and 2021). Sequenced on an Illumina HiSeq 1500. TCRdb reprocessed the public reads (quality trimming at Q25 with fastp, clone calling with MiXCR) and kept in-frame beta chains. Rows with a matching CDR3 protein are joined into one entry that keeps the most common DNA and genes. This sample holds about 740,000 distinct CDR3 sequences; about a third were observed only once. Around 2.6% of the sample is held by the ten biggest clonotypes. The sample was PBMCs. The receptors here all came from a human donor in good health (CMV status not recorded). Some clones in this sample may be carry-over from other donors' samples.

Note on this clonotype: This clone may be a read error of a much larger clone one base away. The V and J genes are TRBV7-7 and TRBJ2-7, with a possible D match to TRBD1 (5 bases). The CDR3 has 15 amino acids. The germline CDR1 and CDR2 sequences are SSHAT and FNYEAQ (reference sequence). The CDR3 sequence is CASSRGQGRSYEQYF. The CDR3 coding sequence is TGTGCTAGCAGCCGCGGCCAGGGTAGGAGTTACGAGCAGTACTTC. Full variable domain (missing parts from reference TRBV7-7 and TRBJ2-7): GAGVSQSPRYKVTKRGQDVTLRCDPISSHATLYWYQQALGQGPEFLTYFNYEAQPDKSGLPSDRFSAERPEGSISTLTIQRTEQRDSAMYRCASSRGQGRSYEQYFGPGTRLTVT.

The chain couples TRBV28 to TRBJ2-7, with a weak D call TRBD2 (5 bases). This CDR3 has 17 residues. V lost 6 bases and J lost 0, with 21 bases in between. Germline CDR1 MDHEN, CDR2 SYDVKM. The DNA of the CDR3 is TGTGCCAGCAGCTCCAACCCGGGAAAGGAGTACTCCTACGAGCAGTACTTC. Translating gives CASSSNPGKEYSYEQYF.

This clonotype was observed many times. The chain joins TRBV7-2 to TRBJ2-3, with TRBD2 identical over 11 bases. The CDR3 spans 16 residues. With 3 bases clipped from V and 0 bases from J, the junction kept 2 bases outside the gene matches. In germline, CDR1 is SGHTA, CDR2 FQGNSA. This CDR3 reads CASSFRTSGSTDTQYF. CDR3 coding DNA: TGTGCCAGCAGCTTCAGGACTAGCGGGAGCACAGATACGCAGTATTTT.

The chain uses TRBV20-1 and TRBJ1-3; D remains unclear. CDR1 is DFQATT and CDR2 is SNEGSKA in the germline V gene (reference sequence). The CDR3 length is 15 residues. V lost 0 bases and J lost 0, with 9 bases in between. Here the CDR3 reads CSARDRQRSGNTIYF. The DNA for the CDR3 is TGCAGTGCTAGAGATAGGCAGCGCTCTGGAAACACCATATATTTT.

The chain couples TRBV5-1 to TRBJ2-1; 7 bases match TRBD1. The length of the CDR3 is 14 residues. Trimming removed 4 bases from V and 1 base from J; junction bases left unmatched: 2. Germline V gene data show CDR1 as SGHRS and CDR2 as YFSETQ. CDR3 sequence: CASSRGQSYNEQFF. DNA for the CDR3: TGCGCCAGCAGCAGGGGACAGTCCTACAATGAGCAGTTCTTC.

V usage is TRBV5-4 and J usage is TRBJ2-5; 11 bases match TRBD2. In germline, CDR1 is SGHNT, CDR2 YYREEE (reference sequence). The CDR3 has 15 amino acids. V was clipped by 2 bases and J by 5 bases; unmatched bases: 5. Here the CDR3 reads CASSFTSGSWETQYF. DNA for the CDR3: TGTGCCAGCAGCTTTACTAGCGGGAGTTGGGAGACCCAGTACTTC.

This chain joins TRBV28 and TRBJ1-2; 8 bases are a match to TRBD1. This CDR3 is built from 15 residues. Germline CDR1 MDHEN, CDR2 SYDVKM. The V gene end was trimmed by 4 bases and the J gene end by 8 bases; junction bases not matched to a gene: 12. In DNA form, the CDR3 reads TGTGCCAGCAGTTCAGGTGGACAGGGAGGTGAAGGCTACACCTTC. It is translated as CASSSGGQGGEGYTF.

This sequence joins TRBV6-2 or TRBV6-3 and TRBJ2-3, with TRBD2 matching 9 bases. J gave up 6 bases and V 4 bases, and 11 bases lay outside the gene matches. The CDR3 loop spans 16 amino acids. Germline values: CDR1 MNHEY, CDR2 SVGEGT. CDR3 sequence: CASSSRGAGGVDTQYF. The CDR3 DNA reads as TGTGCCAGCAGTTCCCGTGGAGCGGGAGGAGTGGATACGCAGTATTTT.

This chain uses TRBV6-5 with TRBJ1-1; a possible D gene is TRBD1 (5 bases). Germline V CDR1 and CDR2: MNHEY, SVGAGI. The V and J ends lost 3 bases and 8 bases respectively, with 10 bases between them. The CDR3 has 12 amino acids. The CDR3 DNA reads as TGTGCCAGCAGTTATTCGGGACTAGAAGCTTTCTTT. This codes for CASSYSGLEAFF.

CDR3 nucleotides: TGTGCCAGCAGTTTAACCCCCGGGAACACTGAAGCTTTCTTT. Translating gives CASSLTPGNTEAFF. The chain couples TRBV12-3 or TRBV12-4 to TRBJ1-1; D remains unclear. V lost 2 bases and J lost 1, with 8 bases in between. The CDR3 runs to 14 residues.

This clonotype was counted a few times. The chain links TRBV7-9 to TRBJ2-1, with 11 bases fitting TRBD2. V lost 5 bases, J lost 7 bases, and 7 bases stayed unmatched. From germline, CDR1 is SEHNR and CDR2 FQNEAQ (reference sequence). The CDR3 has 15 residues. CDR3 nucleotides: TGTGCCAGCAGCCGAAGGACTAGCGGGTTTAATGAGCAGTTCTTC. This gives the protein CASSRRTSGFNEQFF.

The J gene is TRBJ2-1, the V gene TRBV19; D is possibly TRBD1 (5 bases). The V gene's germline CDR1 is LNHDA and CDR2 SQIVND (reference sequence). V gave up 7 bases and J gave up 10 bases, with 17 bases separating them. The CDR3 totals 13 residues. CDR3 residues: CASKSQGSWEQFF. In DNA, the CDR3 is TGTGCCAGTAAGAGTCAGGGTTCGTGGGAGCAGTTCTTC.

This chain joins TRBV12-5 and TRBJ2-5; D may match TRBD1 or TRBD2 (5 bases each). The germline V gene encodes CDR1 LGHNT and CDR2 FRNRAP. V was cut by 5 bases and J by 5 bases, with 9 bases left in between. The length of the CDR3 is 12 residues. CDR3 residues: CASGPWGETQYF. DNA of the CDR3: TGTGCTAGTGGTCCCTGGGGGGAGACCCAGTACTTC.

The chain couples TRBV12-3 or TRBV12-4 to TRBJ2-1; TRBD1 matches at 7 bases. CDR3 length equals 14 residues. J gave up 9 bases and V 9 bases, and 14 bases lay outside the gene matches. CDR3 DNA: TGTGCCAGAAGTATTTTGACAGGGTCGGGTGAGCAGTTCTTC. This sequence encodes CARSILTGSGEQFF.

A few counts support this clonotype. V gene TRBV5-1 combines with J gene TRBJ2-1, with a weak D call TRBD2 (7 bases). Germline-derived CDR1 and CDR2 are SGHRS and YFSETQ. The V end was cut by 0 bases, the J end by 6 bases, with 16 bases between. CDR3 length: 16 amino acids. The DNA for the CDR3 is TGCGCCAGCAGCTTGGTTCGCGGGGGCCGAGGCAATGAGCAGTTCTTC. It translates to CASSLVRGGRGNEQFF.

The gene calls are TRBV19 and TRBJ2-5; D may be TRBD2 (6 bases). CDR3 length: 15 amino acids. Trimming cost V 5 bases and J 5 bases, with 18 bases left between them. Germline CDR1 reads LNHDA; CDR2 reads SQIVND (reference sequence). CDR3 bases: TGTGCCAGTAGTCGGCAGGACGCGGGGTGGGAGACCCAGTACTTC. Translating it yields CASSRQDAGWETQYF.

The chain is built from TRBV6-5 and TRBJ2-6; 7 bases are a match to TRBD1. Looked up from germline, CDR1 is MNHEY and CDR2 is SVGAGI. The CDR3 has 16 amino acids. Losses at the gene ends were 1 base for V and 4 bases for J; bases not matched to a gene: 4. The CDR3 region is CASSYFTGAGANVLTF. The CDR3 nucleotides are TGTGCCAGCAGTTACTTCACAGGGGCCGGGGCCAACGTCCTGACTTTC.

The rearrangement links TRBV19 to TRBJ1-4; D is possibly TRBD1 (5 bases). The V end lost 8 bases, the J end lost 13 bases, and 11 bases lay between the germline ends. CDR1 and CDR2 (germline): LNHDA, SQIVND (reference sequence). CDR3 length: 10 residues. CDR3 amino acids: CASGGDGLFF. DNA of the CDR3: TGTGCCAGTGGGGGGGATGGACTGTTTTTT. The entire variable domain, with the rest obtained from reference TRBV19 and TRBJ1-4, is as follows: DGGITQSPKYLFRKEGQNVTLSCEQNLNHDAMYWYRQDPGQGLRLIYYSQIVNDFQKGDIAEGYSVSREKKESFPLTVTSAQKNPTAFYLCASGGDGLFFGSGTQLSVL.

With regard to this clonotype: A much larger clone lies one base from this, so it may be a read error. The chain recombines TRBV10-3 with TRBJ2-7, with D possibly matching TRBD2 (5 bases). CDR3 size: 14 residues. Germline lookup yields CDR1 ENHRY and CDR2 SYGVKD. The CDR3 loop reads CAISESGISYEQSF. CDR3 nucleotides: TGTGCCATCAGTGAGTCCGGGATCAGCTACGAGCAGTCCTTC.